Shown below are 23 T cell receptor beta chains from a single sample sequenced in a study of blood T cells in healthy people across ages (dated by TCRdb to 2015 to 2017). Libraries were prepared through 5' RACE. The sequencer was an Illumina HiSeq 2500. A second PCR of about 7 to 12 cycles was run with a J-beta primer mix and a sample-barcoded 5' primer. TCRdb reprocessing: public reads trimmed at Q25 with fastp, clones called with MiXCR, in-frame beta chains kept. Each entry merges the rows of one CDR3 protein and shows their most common DNA and genes. The sample data list approximately 1,000,000 distinct CDR3 sequences, and more than 30% of these were observed just once. In total, the top ten clones hold around 14% of the sample. Sequencing was carried out using blood. The receptors derive from a man younger than 35 in good health.

The sample holds a few counts of this clonotype. This chain links TRBV6-5 with TRBJ2-1, with a possible D match to TRBD1 (6 bases). This CDR3 is built from 14 residues. V shed 4 bases and J shed 5 bases, with 12 bases lying between them. Germline V CDR1 and CDR2: MNHEY, SVGAGI. For the CDR3, the DNA is TGTGCCAGCAGTTTCTCCGGGACAAACAATGAGCAGTTCTTC. Translating gives CASSFSGTNNEQFF.

This clonotype was seen ten or more times. The chain joins TRBV27 to TRBJ2-7, with D possibly TRBD2 on 6 matching bases. V lost 2 bases to trimming and J lost 5 bases, with 16 bases between them. This CDR3 comprises 15 residues. Germline CDR1 is MNHEY and CDR2 is SMNVEV (reference sequence). The CDR3 DNA sequence: TGTGCCAGCAGTTTAGGCATAGGAGGGAACCACGAGCAGTACTTC. Amino acid sequence: CASSLGIGGNHEQYF.

This clonotype was observed a few times. Here the CDR3 reads CASSLWGGHVDNEQFF. CDR3 nucleotide sequence: TGTGCCAGCAGCTTATGGGGGGGACACGTAGACAATGAGCAGTTCTTC. V is TRBV7-2 and J is TRBJ2-1, with D possibly matching TRBD2 (7 bases). The V end lost 2 bases, the J end lost 5 bases, and 16 bases lay between the germline ends. The CDR3 sequence is 16 residues long. Germline CDR1 reads SGHTA; CDR2 reads FQGNSA.

The gene calls are TRBV20-1 and TRBJ1-1; TRBD1 matches 9 bases. Unmatched junction bases numbered 17, after V lost 5 bases and J lost 4 bases. CDR3 length: 17 amino acids. The germline gives CDR1 DFQATT, CDR2 SNEGSKA (reference sequence). The CDR3 coding sequence is TGCAGTGCTCCTTCGATGATGGACAGGGGCTCTGGCACTGAAGCTTTCTTT. Translating gives CSAPSMMDRGSGTEAFF.

This sequence joins TRBV18 and TRBJ1-5, with TRBD1 matching 7 bases. V dropped 3 bases and J dropped 2; count of bases not matched to a gene: 7. Germline CDR1 and CDR2: KGHSH and LQKENI. The length of the CDR3 is 16 residues. This chain's CDR3 is CASSPRQGVGNQPQHF. The DNA for the CDR3 is TGTGCCAGCTCACCCCGACAGGGCGTAGGCAATCAGCCCCAGCATTTT.

The CDR3 protein is CSASRGPSGANVLTF. The CDR3 nucleotides read TGCAGTGCTAGCAGGGGCCCCTCTGGGGCCAACGTCCTGACTTTC. The V call is TRBV20-1, the J call TRBJ2-6; maybe TRBD1 (6 bases). The V end lost 3 bases, the J end lost 0 bases, and 9 bases lay between the germline ends. Germline CDR1 is DFQATT and CDR2 is SNEGSKA (reference sequence). This CDR3 spans 15 amino acids.

This clonotype was detected only a few times. The chain has TRBV18 and TRBJ1-2; D gene unclear. Germline V gene data show CDR1 as KGHSH and CDR2 as LQKENI. The CDR3 runs 15 residues. Trimming stripped 0 bases from V and 4 bases from J, with 12 bases between. CDR3 protein: CASSPPVRISYGYTF. CDR3 DNA: TGTGCCAGCTCACCACCGGTACGGATTTCCTATGGCTACACCTTC.

On this clonotype itself: A junction end diverges from the germline sequence, so it may reflect a read error. The chain is built from TRBV5-1 and TRBJ2-1; 7 bases agree with TRBD1. This CDR3 is built from 14 residues. The germline CDR1 and CDR2 sequences are SGHRS and YFSETQ. CDR3 amino acids: CTSSMGQLYNEQFF. For the CDR3, the DNA is TGCACCAGCAGCATGGGACAGCTTTACAATGAGCAGTTCTTC.

This clonotype was seen only a few times. The chain combines TRBV7-9 with TRBJ2-1; the match to TRBD2 covers 12 bases. Germline CDR1 reads SEHNR; CDR2 reads FQNEAQ (reference sequence). The junction had 4 bases not matched to a gene; V was cut back by 4 bases and J by 0 bases. This CDR3 spans 17 amino acids. The CDR3 sequence: CASSSTSGGSSYNEQFF. CDR3 in DNA: TGTGCCAGCAGCTCGACTAGCGGGGGAAGCTCCTACAATGAGCAGTTCTTC.

The rearrangement joins TRBV29-1 to TRBJ2-5; D uncertain. The germline V gene has CDR1 SQVTM and CDR2 ANQGSEA. V was pared by 6 bases and J by 2 bases, with 16 bases between. The CDR3 is 14 amino acids. The CDR3 coding sequence is TGCAGCGTGCGAGCAGGTACACAACAAGAGACCCAGTACTTC. Translating gives CSVRAGTQQETQYF.

This chain connects TRBV6-6 to TRBJ1-3, with a weak D call TRBD1 (6 bases). Trimming stripped 6 bases from V and 1 base from J, with 13 bases between. Germline loops: CDR1 MNHNY, CDR2 SVGAGI (reference sequence). The CDR3 spans 15 residues. CDR3: CASSTDRISGNTIYF. For the CDR3, the DNA is TGTGCCAGCAGCACTGACAGGATATCTGGAAACACCATATATTTT.

This clonotype has just a few counts. This sequence joins TRBV12-3 or TRBV12-4 and TRBJ1-1; 8 bases fit TRBD1. After removal of 4 bases from V and 5 bases from J, the junction contained 9 bases not matched to a gene. The CDR3 totals 15 residues. The CDR3 reads CASSSPGGGGTEAFF. CDR3 nucleotides: TGTGCCAGCAGTTCTCCAGGGGGCGGTGGGACTGAAGCTTTCTTT.

This chain connects TRBV6-1 to TRBJ2-3; the D gene is possibly TRBD1 (5 bases). The CDR3 has 15 residues. Per germline, CDR1 MNHNS and CDR2 SASEGT. The V end lost 6 bases, the J end lost 6 bases, and 19 bases lay between the germline ends. CDR3 protein: CASSWTPTWKDTQYF. In DNA, the CDR3 is TGTGCCAGCAGCTGGACACCGACATGGAAGGATACGCAGTATTTT.

On this clonotype: The junction differs from germline at one of its ends, possibly a read error. CDR3 sequence: CASSQVWFERELTSQTDTQYF. In DNA form, the CDR3 reads TGCGCCAGTAGCCAAGTGTGGTTTGAGCGGGAGCTCACCTCCCAAACAGATACGCAGTATTTT. This chain uses TRBV4-3 with TRBJ2-3; TRBD2 matches 8 bases. CDR3 length equals 21 residues. Germline V gene sequence: CDR1 LGHNA, CDR2 YSLEER.

This clonotype was observed a few times. The DNA for the CDR3 is TGTGCCAGCAGTCTGGGACAGGGCGGGCTTGATACGCAGTATTTT. This codes for CASSLGQGGLDTQYF. The chain is built from TRBV7-9 and TRBJ2-3, with TRBD1 matching 9 bases. V shed 6 bases, J shed 6 bases, and the junction held 10 bases outside the gene matches. Germline lookup yields CDR1 SEHNR and CDR2 FQNEAQ (reference sequence). CDR3 length: 15 amino acids.

This clonotype was counted between two and nine times. This chain connects TRBV28 to TRBJ2-5, with D possibly matching TRBD2 (5 bases). Germline values: CDR1 MDHEN, CDR2 SYDVKM. Trimming took off 5 bases at V and 5 bases at J, with 15 bases between the two ends. The CDR3 is made up of 14 amino acids. The CDR3 reads CASSIERPGETQYF. The CDR3 DNA is TGTGCCAGCAGTATAGAGCGGCCCGGGGAGACCCAGTACTTC.

The chain uses TRBV6-2 or TRBV6-3 and TRBJ2-1; TRBD2 is a possible D gene (6 bases). Germline CDR1 reads MNHEY; CDR2 reads SVGEGT. With 0 bases removed from V and 4 bases from J, the gap between germline ends came to 16 bases. This CDR3 contains 17 residues. CDR3 nucleotides: TGTGCCAGCAGTTACTCCCCCCTTAGCGGCCGATACAATGAGCAGTTCTTC. It translates to CASSYSPLSGRYNEQFF.

About this clonotype itself: Without the conserved terminal phenylalanine or tryptophan, this CDR3 likely stems from a read error. The rearrangement uses TRBV7-9 and TRBJ1-1; D gene ambiguous. CDR1 is SEHNR, CDR2 FQNEAQ, per germline (reference sequence). The CDR3 contains 14 residues. V was pared by 5 bases and J by 1 base, with 11 bases between. The CDR3 region has the DNA TGTGCCAGCAGCCCGAGATCGTCGAACACTGAAGCTTTCCTT. It codes for CASSPRSSNTEAFL.

This clonotype was counted a few times. V and J are TRBV9 and TRBJ2-3, with D hard to call. The germline V gene has CDR1 SGDLS and CDR2 YYNGEE. V shed 9 bases and J shed 2 bases, with 10 bases lying between them. This CDR3 contains 12 residues. Written as DNA, the CDR3 is TGTGCCACCACCTCAGACACAGATACGCAGTATTTT. Translated: CATTSDTDTQYF.

The table lists this clonotype with a few counts. The V gene is TRBV6-5, the J gene TRBJ2-1, with TRBD1 matching over 7 bases. V shed 0 bases and J 5 bases; nucleotides not matched to a gene: 4. CDR3 length: 15 amino acids. The germline V gene has CDR1 MNHEY and CDR2 SVGAGI. The CDR3 loop reads CASSYSWDSDNEQFF. The CDR3, as DNA: TGTGCCAGCAGTTACTCATGGGACAGCGACAATGAGCAGTTCTTC.

This chain links TRBV6-5 with TRBJ2-3; TRBD1 agrees at 10 bases. CDR1 MNHEY and CDR2 SVGAGI come from the germline V gene. The CDR3 covers 17 residues. Germline trimming cut 5 bases from V and 4 bases from J; bases unmatched to any gene: 12. The CDR3 loop is CASSHTSGTGEPDTQYF. The CDR3 nucleotides are TGTGCCAGCAGTCACACCTCCGGGACAGGGGAACCAGATACGCAGTATTTT.

This clonotype was seen at least ten times. The chain couples TRBV29-1 to TRBJ1-2; no firm D call. Germline values: CDR1 SQVTM, CDR2 ANQGSEA. Deletions cut 4 bases from V and 6 bases from J, with 9 bases between. The CDR3 has 11 residues. CDR3 residues: CSVVSGDGYTF. In nucleotides, the CDR3 is TGCAGCGTTGTTTCCGGAGATGGCTACACCTTC.

This clonotype appeared a few times. This chain joins TRBV6-5 and TRBJ1-5; D gene unclear. Trimming cost V 2 bases and J 2 bases, with 22 bases left between them. The CDR3 runs 19 residues. CDR1 and CDR2 from the germline V gene are MNHEY and SVGAGI. The CDR3 loop reads CASSYGFRYLRRGNQPQHF. The CDR3 DNA is TGTGCCAGCAGTTACGGCTTTCGGTATTTGCGCCGAGGCAATCAGCCCCAGCATTTT.